This is a list of T cell receptor beta chains from one sample in a study of response to subunit inactivated influenza vaccine. TCRdb re-called the RT-PCR reads with MiXCR, one entry per CDR3 protein. Of 700,000 to 800,000 distinct CDR3 sequences detected, around 20% appear once; the ten largest clones hold roughly 10%. Here the sequenced sample was PBMCs from blood, taken 4 to 6 days after vaccination. These receptors were collected from a man over 45 who received an inactivated influenza vaccine. Both conserved end residues are part of each CDR3. The D gene is left open where the match is weak. Rows give clone size only sometimes, using once, few, many, or a class for an expanded clone.

d_call: .
v_call: TRBV12-3/TRBV12-4
clone_size: few
j_call: TRBJ2-5
cdr3_nt: TGTGCCAGCAGCCCAATCGGGAGACAAGAGACCCAGTACTTC
cdr3_aa: CASSPIGRQETQYF

d_call: .
v_call: TRBV20-1
clone_size: .
j_call: TRBJ1-3
cdr3_nt: TGCAGTGCTACAGGCGGGGCGTACACCATATATTTT
cdr3_aa: CSATGGAYTIYF

d_call: .
v_call: TRBV27
clone_size: few
j_call: TRBJ1-5
cdr3_nt: TGTGCCAGCAGTCTACAAGTTTATCAGCCCCAGCATTTT
cdr3_aa: CASSLQVYQPQHF

d_call: TRBD1
v_call: TRBV24-1
clone_size: .
j_call: TRBJ2-1
cdr3_nt: TGTGCCACCAGTGATTATAGGGACAGGGGACAGAGCAATGAGCAGTTCTTC
cdr3_aa: CATSDYRDRGQSNEQFF

d_call: .
v_call: TRBV5-2
clone_size: .
j_call: TRBJ2-3
cdr3_nt: TGTGCCATGAGCCCCGGGCTACGCTGCACAGATACGCAGTATTTT
cdr3_aa: CAMSPGLRCTDTQYF

d_call: .
v_call: TRBV20-1
clone_size: .
j_call: TRBJ2-2
cdr3_nt: TGCAGTGCAAGGGGGGTGAGGGGCACCGGGGAGCTGTTTTTT
cdr3_aa: CSARGVRGTGELFF

d_call: TRBD1
v_call: TRBV29-1
clone_size: few
j_call: TRBJ2-5
cdr3_nt: TGCAGCTTGAAAACAGGGGCCGGCGAGACCCAGTACTTC
cdr3_aa: CSLKTGAGETQYF

d_call: TRBD1
v_call: TRBV24-1
clone_size: .
j_call: TRBJ1-2
cdr3_nt: TGTGCCACCAGTGACCAGGGACAGAACTATGGCTACACCTTC
cdr3_aa: CATSDQGQNYGYTF

d_call: .
v_call: TRBV12-3/TRBV12-4
clone_size: few
j_call: TRBJ2-1
cdr3_nt: TGTGCCAGCAGTTTATCGACGGCTATGGGTGAGCAGTTCTTC
cdr3_aa: CASSLSTAMGEQFF

d_call: TRBD1
v_call: TRBV6-1
clone_size: .
j_call: TRBJ2-2
cdr3_nt: TGTGCCAGCACCCGGGCTGAGGGGACAGGGACCGGGGAGCTGTTTTTT
cdr3_aa: CASTRAEGTGTGELFF

d_call: .
v_call: TRBV12-3/TRBV12-4
clone_size: few
j_call: TRBJ1-5
cdr3_nt: TGTGCCAGCAGTGCACATAGTTATAGCAATCAGCCCCAGCATTTT
cdr3_aa: CASSAHSYSNQPQHF

d_call: .
v_call: TRBV6-6
clone_size: few
j_call: TRBJ2-1
cdr3_nt: TGTGCCAGCAGCTACACCAATGAGCAGTTCTTC
cdr3_aa: CASSYTNEQFF

d_call: .
v_call: TRBV29-1
clone_size: few
j_call: TRBJ2-1
cdr3_nt: TGCAGCGTTGGTTCCCCGTCTAGCGCTATTTACAATGAGCAGTTCTTC
cdr3_aa: CSVGSPSSAIYNEQFF

d_call: .
v_call: TRBV24-1
clone_size: .
j_call: TRBJ1-4
cdr3_nt: TGTGCCACCAGTGACCTCGGGATAGAACTGTTTTTT
cdr3_aa: CATSDLGIELFF

d_call: .
v_call: TRBV12-3/TRBV12-4
clone_size: .
j_call: TRBJ1-5
cdr3_nt: TGTGCCAGCAGTTCTGACCTTTACAATCAGCCCCAGCATTTT
cdr3_aa: CASSSDLYNQPQHF

d_call: TRBD1
v_call: TRBV9
clone_size: .
j_call: TRBJ1-6
cdr3_nt: TGTGCCAGCAGCGACGGGACAGGGATAAATTCACCCCTCCACTTT
cdr3_aa: CASSDGTGINSPLHF